Below, 30 T cell receptor beta chains from the same sample are listed, as sequenced in a study of T cell responses to AZD1222 COVID-19 vaccine. The data were produced by immunoSEQ multiplex PCR, yet TCRdb's version contains in-frame clones alone and is incomplete. The profile shows approximately 100,000 clones, over 90% of them singletons. This specimen was peripheral blood, taken on day 0 of AZD1222 vaccination. These receptors were collected from an adult in good health.

This clone was detected only a few times. V is TRBV6-4 and J is TRBJ2-3, with 11 positions matching TRBD2. CDR3 length equals 15 residues. Germline V lookup: CDR1 MRHNA, CDR2 SNTAGT. The trim removed 5 bases at V and 7 bases at J, leaving 8 bases unmatched. The CDR3 nucleotides read TGTGCCAGCAGTCTACTAGCGGGAGATTTGAATACGCAGTATTTT. Protein sequence: CASSLLAGDLNTQYF.

The genes are TRBV9 and TRBJ2-5; D perhaps matches TRBD2 (5 bases). V shed 3 bases and J shed 5 bases, with 14 bases lying between them. CDR3 length equals 14 residues. Per the germline V gene, CDR1 is SGDLS and CDR2 is YYNGEE. CDR3 protein: CASSDLPGLETQYF. Here the CDR3 DNA reads TGTGCCAGCAGCGACCTTCCGGGGTTGGAGACCCAGTACTTC.

The V gene is TRBV30, the J gene TRBJ2-2; D remains unclear. Germline V lookup: CDR1 GTSNPN, CDR2 SVGIG (reference sequence). The CDR3 loop spans 13 amino acids. V lost 5 bases and J lost 4, with 11 bases in between. The CDR3 DNA reads as TGTGCCTGGGAGAAGGGCCGCACCGGGGAGCTGTTTTTT. Its protein is CAWEKGRTGELFF.

The V call is TRBV27, the J call TRBJ1-5, with TRBD1 matching over 11 bases. The V gene end was trimmed by 6 bases and the J gene end by 7 bases; junction bases not matched to a gene: 8. Per the germline V gene, CDR1 is MNHEY and CDR2 is SMNVEV (reference sequence). The CDR3 runs to 15 residues. The CDR3 DNA reads as TGTGCCAGCAGCCAACGGACAGGGGGCTTACAGCCCCAGCATTTT. Its protein is CASSQRTGGLQPQHF.

The genes are TRBV24-1 and TRBJ1-2; D may be TRBD1 (6 bases). There are 12 residues in the CDR3. Looked up from germline, CDR1 is KGHDR and CDR2 is SFDVKD. Trimming shortened V by 6 bases and J by 6 bases, and 10 bases separated the two germline ends. CDR3 bases: TGTGCCACCAGTCGAGGGGGTAATGGCTACACCTTC. Translated: CATSRGGNGYTF.

The genes are TRBV19 and TRBJ2-1; 8 bases fit TRBD2. V lost 6 bases to trimming and J lost 5 bases; unmatched junction nucleotides: 9. CDR1 LNHDA and CDR2 SQIVND come from the germline V gene (reference sequence). The CDR3 is made up of 15 amino acids. The CDR3 reads CASSLWAGRDNEQFF. The CDR3, as DNA: TGTGCCAGTAGCCTCTGGGCCGGGAGGGACAATGAGCAGTTCTTC.

The rearrangement links TRBV18 to TRBJ2-1; 9 nucleotides match TRBD2. Per the germline V gene, CDR1 is KGHSH and CDR2 is LQKENI. The trim removed 3 bases at V and 3 bases at J, leaving 3 bases unmatched. The CDR3 is 15 residues long. CDR3 DNA: TGTGCCAGCTCACCCCCTAGCGGGAACTACAATGAGCAGTTCTTC. It yields the protein CASSPPSGNYNEQFF.

The chain joins TRBV5-4 to TRBJ1-2, with D possibly TRBD1 on 6 matching bases. Trimming cost V 1 base and J 6 bases, with 10 bases left between them. CDR1 SGHNT and CDR2 YYREEE come from the germline V gene (reference sequence). CDR3 size: 13 residues. CDR3 in DNA: TGTGCCAGCAGCTTGACAGGGTCGGATGGCTACACCTTC. The encoded protein is CASSLTGSDGYTF.

This chain connects TRBV6-6 to TRBJ2-7; tentatively, D is TRBD2 (6 bases). Germline V lookup: CDR1 MNHNY, CDR2 SVGAGI (reference sequence). CDR3 size: 14 residues. V was cut by 5 bases and J by 2 bases, with 13 bases left in between. CDR3 DNA sequence: TGTGCCAGCAGTATTAGCGGTCCTACCTACGAGCAGTACTTC. As protein: CASSISGPTYEQYF.

The chain is built from TRBV6-5 and TRBJ1-2, with 7 bases lining up with TRBD1. The V segment lost 3 bases and the J segment 1 base; nucleotides outside the gene matches: 5. Germline V gene sequence: CDR1 MNHEY, CDR2 SVGAGI. This CDR3 has 15 amino acids. The chain's CDR3 is CASSYIGQDNYGYTF. CDR3 in DNA: TGTGCCAGCAGTTATATTGGACAGGATAACTATGGCTACACCTTC.

V gene TRBV7-2 combines with J gene TRBJ1-3; D gene ambiguous. Germline CDR1 reads SGHTA; CDR2 reads FQGNSA. Trimming stripped 4 bases from V and 7 bases from J, with 11 bases between. The CDR3 covers 13 residues. In nucleotides, the CDR3 is TGTGCCAGCAGCTCCGGGCCGGGGAACACCATATATTTT. Translated: CASSSGPGNTIYF. Based on the CDR3 plus reference TRBV7-2 and TRBJ1-3, the full variable domain is GAGVSQSPSNKVTEKGKDVELRCDPISGHTALYWYRQSLGQGLEFLIYFQGNSAPDKSGLPSDRFSAERTGGSVSTLTIQRTQQEDSAVYLCASSSGPGNTIYFGEGSWLTVV.

The rearrangement links TRBV5-1 to TRBJ2-7, with TRBD2 as a possible D gene (5 bases). Trimming cost V 0 bases and J 0 bases, with 10 bases left between them. Germline CDR1 and CDR2: SGHRS and YFSETQ. The CDR3 is made up of 15 amino acids. The DNA for the CDR3 is TGCGCCAGCAGCTTGGCGGGCGGGTCCTCCTACGAGCAGTACTTC. This encodes CASSLAGGSSYEQYF.

In its sample, this clone was seen once. The gene calls are TRBV5-4 and TRBJ2-2; D is uncertain. This CDR3 has 15 residues. Trimming cost V 4 bases and J 1 base, with 11 bases left between them. Germline V gene sequence: CDR1 SGHNT, CDR2 YYREEE (reference sequence). The CDR3 region is CASSPPEQNTGELFF. CDR3 nucleotide sequence: TGTGCCAGCAGCCCCCCAGAGCAGAACACCGGGGAGCTGTTTTTT.

A few counts support this clone. The J gene is TRBJ1-2, the V gene TRBV7-9; 7 bases line up with TRBD1. Trimming at V came to 6 bases and at J to 3 bases, leaving 7 bases not matched to a gene. The CDR3 loop spans 14 amino acids. CDR1 and CDR2 from the germline V gene are SEHNR and FQNEAQ (reference sequence). The CDR3 reads CASSSEGGDYGYTF. In DNA, the CDR3 is TGTGCCAGCAGTTCAGAAGGGGGCGACTATGGCTACACCTTC.

This sequence joins TRBV18 and TRBJ2-7, with D possibly being TRBD2 (5 bases). V lost 3 bases, J lost 2 bases, and 5 bases lay in between. CDR3 length equals 12 residues. In germline, CDR1 is KGHSH, CDR2 LQKENI. CDR3 DNA: TGTGCCAGCTCACCCGGGGCCTACGAGCAGTACTTC. Its translation is CASSPGAYEQYF. Full variable domain (rest looked up from reference TRBV18 and TRBJ2-7): NAGVMQNPRHLVRRRGQEARLRCSPMKGHSHVYWYRQLPEEGLKFMVYLQKENIIDESGMPKERFSAEFPKEGPSILRIQQVVRGDSAAYFCASSPGAYEQYFGPGTRLTVT.

The chain recombines TRBV11-2 with TRBJ2-7; 7 bases map to TRBD1. The germline V gene encodes CDR1 SGHAT and CDR2 FQNNGV. This CDR3 region has 12 residues. With 5 bases clipped from V and 10 bases from J, the junction kept 8 bases outside the gene matches. This chain's CDR3 is CASSRQGTEQYF. The CDR3 nucleotides are TGTGCCAGCAGCCGACAGGGAACGGAACAGTACTTC.

The CDR3 DNA reads TGTGCCAGTAGCCCGGACAGGGGTCACAATCAGCCCCAGCATTTT. Translating it yields CASSPDRGHNQPQHF. The rearrangement uses TRBV19 and TRBJ1-5; 9 bases match TRBD1. The length of the CDR3 is 15 residues. CDR1 and CDR2 from the germline V gene are LNHDA and SQIVND (reference sequence). J gave up 3 bases and V 6 bases, and 6 bases lay outside the gene matches. Variable domain in full (rest from reference TRBV19 and TRBJ1-5): DGGITQSPKYLFRKEGQNVTLSCEQNLNHDAMYWYRQDPGQGLRLIYYSQIVNDFQKGDIAEGYSVSREKKESFPLTVTSAQKNPTAFYLCASSPDRGHNQPQHFGDGTRLSIL.

The V call is TRBV18, the J call TRBJ2-1; D ambiguous. V was trimmed by 3 bases and J by 0 bases, leaving 12 bases between them. CDR3 length equals 16 residues. The germline gives CDR1 KGHSH, CDR2 LQKENI. The CDR3 reads CASSPRPASSYNEQFF. As DNA, the CDR3 is TGTGCCAGCTCACCGAGACCTGCGAGCTCCTACAATGAGCAGTTCTTC.

The rearrangement uses TRBV5-4 and TRBJ2-7, with 8 positions matching TRBD2. The CDR3 spans 14 residues. The V and J ends lost 4 bases and 3 bases, in that order; junction bases with no gene match: 6. The germline V gene encodes CDR1 SGHNT and CDR2 YYREEE (reference sequence). This chain's CDR3 is CASSVAGRVYEQYF. CDR3 bases: TGTGCCAGCAGCGTAGCGGGAAGAGTCTACGAGCAGTACTTC. The full variable domain, with the rest looked up from reference TRBV5-4 and TRBJ2-7, is ETGVTQSPTHLIKTRGQQVTLRCSSQSGHNTVSWYQQALGQGPQFIFQYYREEENGRGNFPPRFSGLQFPNYSSELNVNALELDDSALYLCASSVAGRVYEQYFGPGTRLTVT.

The V and J genes are TRBV2 and TRBJ2-1; 8 nucleotides line up with TRBD2. CDR3 length: 14 amino acids. Germline V gene lookup returns CDR1 SNHLY and CDR2 FYNNEI. Germline trimming cut 6 bases from V and 9 bases from J; bases unmatched to any gene: 10. The CDR3 sequence: CASSKGLVGSEQFF. The CDR3 DNA is TGTGCCAGCAGCAAGGGACTAGTTGGGAGTGAGCAGTTCTTC.

This clone occurred once. J is TRBJ2-5 and V is TRBV7-9; D is perhaps TRBD2 (6 bases). The CDR3 covers 15 residues. The V end was cut by 5 bases, the J end by 1 base, with 14 bases between. Germline V gene data show CDR1 as SEHNR and CDR2 as FQNEAQ (reference sequence). The CDR3: CASSGGTDLQETQYF. The CDR3 bases are TGTGCCAGCAGCGGGGGGACGGACCTCCAAGAGACCCAGTACTTC.

The chain has TRBV7-9 and TRBJ2-7; 7 bases are shared with TRBD1. Germline values: CDR1 SEHNR, CDR2 FQNEAQ (reference sequence). After removal of 5 bases from V and 5 bases from J, the junction contained 15 bases not matched to a gene. The CDR3 is 16 residues long. CDR3 nucleotide sequence: TGTGCCAGCAGCAGGTCCGGGACAGACCTTCTCGACGAGCAGTACTTC. Residues: CASSRSGTDLLDEQYF.

The chain employs TRBV4-1 and TRBJ1-1, with D unclear. CDR1 and CDR2 from the germline V gene are MGHRA and YSYEKL. The CDR3 has 15 amino acids. Deletions cut 5 bases from V and 6 bases from J, with 19 bases between. CDR3 sequence (DNA): TGCGCCAGCAGCTTTGACGGTGGAGGGTGGGCTGAAGCTTTCTTT. It codes for CASSFDGGGWAEAFF.

The genes are TRBV4-1 and TRBJ1-6; unclear D gene. Germline loops: CDR1 MGHRA, CDR2 YSYEKL. The length of the CDR3 is 15 residues. V was cut by 1 base and J by 5 bases, with 9 bases left in between. CDR3 coding DNA: TGCGCCAGCAGCCAAGTTCGACCGGATAATTCACCCCTCCACTTT. This translates into CASSQVRPDNSPLHF.

V usage is TRBV9 and J usage is TRBJ2-2; TRBD2 aligns across 12 bases. Per germline, CDR1 SGDLS and CDR2 YYNGEE. The CDR3 runs 18 residues. J was trimmed by 5 bases and V by 3 bases; bases with no gene match: 11. The CDR3, as DNA: TGTGCCAGCAGCGCTTACCCCGGGACTAGCGGGTATACCGGGGAGCTGTTTTTT. Translation gives CASSAYPGTSGYTGELFF.

The chain employs TRBV2 and TRBJ1-1; the D gene is possibly TRBD1 (6 bases). Trimming stripped 7 bases from V and 11 bases from J, with 26 bases between. The CDR3 totals 15 residues. Germline CDR1 is SNHLY and CDR2 is FYNNEI. In nucleotides, the CDR3 is TGTGCCAGCAAACCGGGACATACAAGGGTGTTAGGTGCTTTCTTT. This codes for CASKPGHTRVLGAFF.

This clone was detected once. The chain couples TRBV30 to TRBJ1-4; 7 nucleotides agree with TRBD1. J lost 4 bases, V lost 3 bases, and 8 bases had no gene match. The CDR3 has 15 amino acids. Germline CDR1 is GTSNPN and CDR2 is SVGIG (reference sequence). CDR3 nucleotides: TGTGCCTGGAGCAAGAGACAGGGCATTAATGAAAAACTGTTTTTT. This codes for CAWSKRQGINEKLFF.

V gene TRBV6-5 combines with J gene TRBJ2-5; 7 bases are a match to TRBD2. The CDR3 extends over 15 amino acids. Germline CDR1 reads MNHEY; CDR2 reads SVGAGI. The V gene end was trimmed by 4 bases and the J gene end by 3 bases; junction bases not matched to a gene: 8. The CDR3 spells CASSSPRGVEETQYF. CDR3 nucleotides: TGTGCCAGCAGTTCCCCCCGGGGGGTGGAAGAGACCCAGTACTTC.

The chain recombines TRBV7-3 with TRBJ2-7; 11 bases are shared with TRBD1. The CDR3 has 13 residues. Germline V gene sequence: CDR1 SGHTA, CDR2 FQGTGA. V was pared by 5 bases and J by 5 bases, with 2 bases of the junction left unmatched. CDR3: CASSKGQGDEQYF. The CDR3 DNA reads TGTGCCAGCAGCAAGGGACAGGGGGACGAGCAGTACTTC.

This clone came up a few times. The chain links TRBV28 to TRBJ1-5, with a tentative D call TRBD1 (5 bases). Germline values: CDR1 MDHEN, CDR2 SYDVKM. The CDR3 runs 16 residues. V dropped 2 bases and J dropped 5 bases, with 16 bases sitting between them. This chain's CDR3 is CASSLPGRPSYQPQHF. In DNA form, the CDR3 reads TGTGCCAGCAGTTTACCGGGACGCCCGTCATATCAGCCCCAGCATTTT.